One sample yielded the 11 T cell receptor beta chains listed below, sequenced in a study of chemoradiotherapy in HPV16-positive cancers (dated by TCRdb to the early 2020s). Library preparation was by the immunoSEQ multiplex PCR assay. Held by TCRdb, this immuneACCESS table contains in-frame sequences only and omits some clones. Under half of the omission traces to an unresolved V gene where checked; the cause of the rest is unknown. The sample table lists some 28,000 clones, about 80% of them with a count of one. 5% to 7% of the sample is held by the ten biggest clonotypes. Sequencing used blood, obtained from a patient who underwent chemoradiotherapy. All receptors come from a human donor with HPV-associated anogenital cancer.

J is TRBJ2-3 and V is TRBV19, with 14 bases fitting TRBD2. Germline-derived CDR1 and CDR2 are LNHDA and SQIVND (reference sequence). The CDR3 is 17 residues long. V shed 5 bases, J shed 4 bases, and the junction held 8 bases outside the gene matches. The CDR3 DNA reads as TGTGCCAGTAGTTTCTCGGGACTAGCGGGGGCGCCAGATACGCAGTATTTT. Translated: CASSFSGLAGAPDTQYF.

Only one count was recorded for this clone. The chain combines TRBV9 with TRBJ2-5; 14 bases are a match to TRBD2. V shed 0 bases, J shed 2 bases, and the junction held 9 bases outside the gene matches. This CDR3 is 19 amino acids long. The V gene's germline CDR1 is SGDLS and CDR2 YYNGEE. CDR3 in DNA: TGTGCCAGCAGCGTAGGAGGACTAGCGGGGGGCGGAGCGCAAGAGACCCAGTACTTC. The encoded protein is CASSVGGLAGGGAQETQYF.

The genes are TRBV28 and TRBJ1-5, with 10 nucleotides matching TRBD1. Germline CDR1 MDHEN, CDR2 SYDVKM. V shed 5 bases, J shed 9 bases, and the junction held 4 bases outside the gene matches. This CDR3 spans 13 amino acids. The DNA for the CDR3 is TGTGCCAGCAGTAAGGGACAGGGGAGGCCCCAGCATTTT. It codes for CASSKGQGRPQHF.

The rearrangement links TRBV6-1 to TRBJ1-1, with a weak D call TRBD1 (5 bases). This CDR3 is built from 19 residues. With 1 base removed from V and 4 bases from J, the gap between germline ends came to 25 bases. Germline CDR1 and CDR2: MNHNS and SASEGT. The CDR3 DNA reads as TGTGCCAGCAGTGAAGAACCCGAGATGGCGGTAGGGGTGGGCACTGAAGCTTTCTTT. Translated, it gives CASSEEPEMAVGVGTEAFF.

This chain links TRBV7-8 with TRBJ2-5; TRBD2 aligns across 8 bases. Germline trimming cut 0 bases from V and 2 bases from J; bases unmatched to any gene: 17. The germline V gene has CDR1 SGHVS and CDR2 FQNEAQ. This CDR3 spans 20 amino acids. This chain's CDR3 is CASSLASGSGVYHTQETQYF. For the CDR3, the DNA is TGTGCCAGCAGCTTAGCTTCGGGTAGCGGGGTGTACCACACTCAAGAGACCCAGTACTTC.

The V and J genes are TRBV11-2 and TRBJ2-3; either TRBD1 or TRBD2 may fit D (5 bases each). V lost 5 bases, J lost 5 bases, and 14 bases lay in between. CDR1 and CDR2 (germline): SGHAT, FQNNGV. The CDR3 is 14 residues long. The DNA of the CDR3 is TGTGCCAGCAGCCCAGACGGGGCCAGAGATACGCAGTATTTT. Translating it yields CASSPDGARDTQYF. The full variable domain, its missing parts supplied by reference TRBV11-2 and TRBJ2-3, is EAGVAQSPRYKIIEKRQSVAFWCNPISGHATLYWYQQILGQGPKLLIQFQNNGVVDDSQLPKDRFSAERLKGVDSTLKIQPAKLEDSAVYLCASSPDGARDTQYFGPGTRLTVL.

A single count supports this clone. Additional DNA sequences in this sample encode the identical CDR3. The chain joins TRBV7-8 to TRBJ1-1; D unclear. The CDR3 has 13 residues. Germline CDR1 is SGHVS and CDR2 is FQNEAQ. The V gene lost 1 base and the J gene lost 1 base, with 4 bases spanning the gap. CDR3 bases: TGTGCCAGCAGCTTAGGGAAGAACACTGAAGCTTTCTTT. It yields the protein CASSLGKNTEAFF.

Only a few counts were recorded for this clone. The V call is TRBV4-1, the J call TRBJ1-1; D remains unclear. In germline, CDR1 is MGHRA, CDR2 YSYEKL. The length of the CDR3 is 13 residues. V was trimmed by 4 bases and J by 1 base, leaving 7 bases between them. CDR3 in amino acids: CASSPTANTEAFF. The CDR3 bases are TGCGCCAGCAGCCCTACTGCGAACACTGAAGCTTTCTTT.

V is TRBV6-1 and J is TRBJ1-1; the D is unclear. This CDR3 comprises 14 residues. V lost 5 bases, J lost 4 bases, and 14 bases lay in between. From germline, CDR1 is MNHNS and CDR2 SASEGT. CDR3 in amino acids: CASSLQSGSTEAFF. CDR3 nucleotide sequence: TGTGCCAGCAGTTTACAGAGCGGGAGCACTGAAGCTTTCTTT.

This chain connects TRBV9 to TRBJ1-5; D may be TRBD1 (5 bases). The CDR3 consists of 15 residues. With 4 bases removed from V and 0 bases from J, the gap between germline ends came to 11 bases. From germline, CDR1 is SGDLS and CDR2 YYNGEE. The CDR3 DNA is TGTGCCAGCAGCCAGTCAGGGCGTAGCAATCAGCCCCAGCATTTT. It codes for CASSQSGRSNQPQHF.

This clone was recorded once. J is TRBJ1-2 and V is TRBV2; possible D gene TRBD1, 6 bases. The V end lost 1 base, the J end lost 5 bases, and 14 bases lay between the germline ends. Germline assignment: CDR1 SNHLY and CDR2 FYNNEI. The length of the CDR3 is 15 residues. CDR3 DNA sequence: TGTGCCAGCAGTGAAGTCGGGGGACACCGATATGGCTACACCTTC. This encodes CASSEVGGHRYGYTF.